These T cell receptor beta chains were read from a single sample in a study of blood T cells in healthy people across ages. TCRdb reanalysed the 5' RACE reads using MiXCR and keeps one entry per CDR3 protein. The data hold about 1.1 million distinct CDR3 sequences, with around two fifths observed a single time. The material sequenced was blood. The receptor source for this set is a man between 18 and 35 years old in good health. Each CDR3 is given with its conserved first and last residue. The order of the fields is CDR3 DNA, CDR3 protein, clone size, D gene, J gene, V gene. The D gene is left open where the match is weak. Clone sizes are given selectively: once, few, many, or a class where the clone is expanded.

cdr3_nt: TGCGCCAGCAGCCAAGTACAGGGTGGCGACACTGAAGCTTTCTTT; cdr3_aa: CASSQVQGGDTEAFF; clone_size: .; d_call: .; j_call: TRBJ1-1; v_call: TRBV4-1
cdr3_nt: TGCGCCAGCAGCCTTACAGGGGTCAGGACTGAAGCTTTCTTT; cdr3_aa: CASSLTGVRTEAFF; clone_size: .; d_call: TRBD1; j_call: TRBJ1-1; v_call: TRBV5-1
cdr3_nt: TGTGCCAGCAGCCTATCCTCAGTGGACCGACTCGGCTACACCTTC; cdr3_aa: CASSLSSVDRLGYTF; clone_size: few; d_call: .; j_call: TRBJ1-2; v_call: TRBV7-3
cdr3_nt: TGTGCCAGCAGCCAAGTTCTTAGGACAGGGTCGACCGGGGAGCTGTTTTTT; cdr3_aa: CASSQVLRTGSTGELFF; clone_size: .; d_call: TRBD1; j_call: TRBJ2-2; v_call: TRBV3-1
cdr3_nt: TGTGCCAGCTCCCCCGGGGTTAATAGCAATCAGCCCCAGCATTTT; cdr3_aa: CASSPGVNSNQPQHF; clone_size: .; d_call: .; j_call: TRBJ1-5; v_call: TRBV18
cdr3_nt: TGTGCCATCAGTGAGTCGTTTGGGAATGAGTTCTTC; cdr3_aa: CAISESFGNEFF; clone_size: .; d_call: .; j_call: TRBJ2-1; v_call: TRBV10-3
cdr3_nt: TGCAGTCCCAGACAGGGGGTCATGAACACTGAAGCTTTCTTT; cdr3_aa: CSPRQGVMNTEAFF; clone_size: .; d_call: TRBD1; j_call: TRBJ1-1; v_call: TRBV20-1
cdr3_nt: TGTGCCAGCAGCCAAGCCCCGGTTATGAACACTGAAGCTTTCTTT; cdr3_aa: CASSQAPVMNTEAFF; clone_size: .; d_call: .; j_call: TRBJ1-1; v_call: TRBV14
cdr3_nt: TGTGCCAGCAGTTTCTCAGGGGAAGAGACCCAGTACTTC; cdr3_aa: CASSFSGEETQYF; clone_size: many; d_call: .; j_call: TRBJ2-5; v_call: TRBV12-3/TRBV12-4
cdr3_nt: TGCGCCAGCAGCTTGGCCACGACAGGATACGAGCAGTACTTC; cdr3_aa: CASSLATTGYEQYF; clone_size: .; d_call: .; j_call: TRBJ2-7; v_call: TRBV5-1
cdr3_nt: TGTGCCAGCGGGAGAGGGACAGGGGTAAATGAGCAGTTCTTC; cdr3_aa: CASGRGTGVNEQFF; clone_size: few; d_call: TRBD1; j_call: TRBJ2-1; v_call: TRBV6-5
cdr3_nt: TGCGCCAGCAGCTTCTTTACACAGGGGGACCAAGAGACCCAGTACTTC; cdr3_aa: CASSFFTQGDQETQYF; clone_size: few; d_call: TRBD1; j_call: TRBJ2-5; v_call: TRBV5-1
cdr3_nt: TGCGCCAGCATCTTGGGGACGGAGACCCAGTACTTC; cdr3_aa: CASILGTETQYF; clone_size: .; d_call: .; j_call: TRBJ2-5; v_call: TRBV5-1
cdr3_nt: TGTGCCAGCAGTTTATGTGGGTCCGCCTATGGCTACACCTTC; cdr3_aa: CASSLCGSAYGYTF; clone_size: once; d_call: .; j_call: TRBJ1-2; v_call: TRBV27
cdr3_nt: TGTGCCAGCAGTATAACAGTCTACAATGAGCAGTACTTC; cdr3_aa: CASSITVYNEQYF; clone_size: once; d_call: .; j_call: TRBJ2-7; v_call: TRBV12-3/TRBV12-4
cdr3_nt: TGTGCCAGCAGCCAAGAGACTTCGGTTTATAGCAATCAGCCCCAGCATTTT; cdr3_aa: CASSQETSVYSNQPQHF; clone_size: .; d_call: .; j_call: TRBJ1-5; v_call: TRBV4-2
cdr3_nt: TGTGCCAGCAGAGTAGCGGGAAGTTACCAAGAGACCCAGTACTTC; cdr3_aa: CASRVAGSYQETQYF; clone_size: .; d_call: TRBD2; j_call: TRBJ2-5; v_call: TRBV7-2
cdr3_nt: TGCAGTGCTAGTTGGGAAGGCGGTTCACCCCTCCACTTT; cdr3_aa: CSASWEGGSPLHF; clone_size: .; d_call: .; j_call: TRBJ1-6; v_call: TRBV20-1
cdr3_nt: TGCAGCGTTGGTCTCAGCATAATCACTGAAGCTTTCTTT; cdr3_aa: CSVGLSIITEAFF; clone_size: few; d_call: .; j_call: TRBJ1-1; v_call: TRBV29-1
cdr3_nt: TGCGCCAGCAGCTCCTGGGGAATAGAGCAGTTCTTC; cdr3_aa: CASSSWGIEQFF; clone_size: .; d_call: .; j_call: TRBJ2-1; v_call: TRBV5-1
cdr3_nt: TGTGCCAGCAGCGGAACAGGGACGGGGAACTATGGCTACACCTTC; cdr3_aa: CASSGTGTGNYGYTF; clone_size: .; d_call: .; j_call: TRBJ1-2; v_call: TRBV9
cdr3_nt: TGTGCCAGCAGACGCACTGGGGGCGGGGAGGGTCGAGCTTTCTTT; cdr3_aa: CASRRTGGGEGRAFF; clone_size: .; d_call: .; j_call: TRBJ1-1; v_call: TRBV12-3/TRBV12-4
cdr3_nt: TGTGCCAGCGGACGGACGAAGCCGGTCCCTGAAGCTTTCTTT; cdr3_aa: CASGRTKPVPEAFF; clone_size: .; d_call: .; j_call: TRBJ1-1; v_call: TRBV14
cdr3_nt: TGTGCCAGCAGTTTAAGGAACTCTGGGGCCAACGTCCTGACTTTC; cdr3_aa: CASSLRNSGANVLTF; clone_size: few; d_call: .; j_call: TRBJ2-6; v_call: TRBV27
cdr3_nt: TGTGCCAGCAGTTTAGAATATTCAGGGGACTATATCCCCCACGAGCAGTACTTC; cdr3_aa: CASSLEYSGDYIPHEQYF; clone_size: .; d_call: .; j_call: TRBJ2-7; v_call: TRBV12-3/TRBV12-4
cdr3_nt: TGTGCGGCGGGAGAGGCCTATGGCTACACCTTC; cdr3_aa: CAAGEAYGYTF; clone_size: many; d_call: .; j_call: TRBJ1-2; v_call: TRBV6-6
cdr3_nt: TGTGCCACCAGCAGAGCGGGAACGGAAGAGATTTATGGCCACACCTTC; cdr3_aa: CATSRAGTEEIYGHTF; clone_size: .; d_call: .; j_call: TRBJ1-2; v_call: TRBV15
cdr3_nt: TGTGCCAGCACTCAAGGGGCAGGGATCTACTACGAGCAGTACTTC; cdr3_aa: CASTQGAGIYYEQYF; clone_size: .; d_call: .; j_call: TRBJ2-7; v_call: TRBV2
cdr3_nt: TGCAGCTTCAAAGGGGACAGCTCGAACACCGGGGAGCTGTTTTTT; cdr3_aa: CSFKGDSSNTGELFF; clone_size: .; d_call: TRBD1; j_call: TRBJ2-2; v_call: TRBV29-1
cdr3_nt: TGCGCCAGCAAGGAGAGAAATCGCAATGAGCAGTACTTC; cdr3_aa: CASKERNRNEQYF; clone_size: .; d_call: .; j_call: TRBJ2-5; v_call: TRBV5-1
cdr3_nt: TGCGCCAGCAGCCGTTCCGGGACTAGCGTATACAATGAGCAGTACTTC; cdr3_aa: CASSRSGTSVYNEQYF; clone_size: .; d_call: TRBD2; j_call: TRBJ2-5; v_call: TRBV4-1
cdr3_nt: TGCAGTGCTAGGAAGGCCACTGAAGCTTTCTTT; cdr3_aa: CSARKATEAFF; clone_size: .; d_call: .; j_call: TRBJ1-1; v_call: TRBV20-1
cdr3_nt: TGTGCCAGCAGTCCGGCCGGGGGTGGTACTGAAGCTTTCTTT; cdr3_aa: CASSPAGGGTEAFF; clone_size: many; d_call: .; j_call: TRBJ1-1; v_call: TRBV12-3/TRBV12-4
cdr3_nt: TGTGCCTGCTCAGGCGGACAGGTAAATCAGCCCCAGCATTTT; cdr3_aa: CACSGGQVNQPQHF; clone_size: .; d_call: TRBD1; j_call: TRBJ1-5; v_call: TRBV30
cdr3_nt: TGCAGTGCTCCACTACGATTGACGAACACTGAAGCTTTCTTT; cdr3_aa: CSAPLRLTNTEAFF; clone_size: many; d_call: .; j_call: TRBJ1-1; v_call: TRBV20-1
cdr3_nt: TGCGCCAGCAGCCAGGGACTAGCGGGGAACAATGAGCAGTTCTTC; cdr3_aa: CASSQGLAGNNEQFF; clone_size: many; d_call: TRBD2; j_call: TRBJ2-1; v_call: TRBV3-1
cdr3_nt: TGTGCCAGCAATGCAGGGGGCGTACTCGCTAACTATGGCTACACCTTC; cdr3_aa: CASNAGGVLANYGYTF; clone_size: few; d_call: TRBD1; j_call: TRBJ1-2; v_call: TRBV7-9
cdr3_nt: TGTGCCACGATACGGGCGTCAGGCACAGATACGCAGTATTTT; cdr3_aa: CATIRASGTDTQYF; clone_size: .; d_call: .; j_call: TRBJ2-3; v_call: TRBV15
cdr3_nt: TGTGCCAGCAGTCTTACTCTTCCGGTCGATACGCAGTATTTT; cdr3_aa: CASSLTLPVDTQYF; clone_size: .; d_call: .; j_call: TRBJ2-3; v_call: TRBV12-3/TRBV12-4
cdr3_nt: TGTGCCAGCAGCGTAGATGAGCGGCCCGCCTACAATGAGCAGTTCTTC; cdr3_aa: CASSVDERPAYNEQFF; clone_size: few; d_call: .; j_call: TRBJ2-1; v_call: TRBV9
cdr3_nt: TGTGCCAGCAAAAGGGGGCTTGCTGAAAAACTGTTTTTT; cdr3_aa: CASKRGLAEKLFF; clone_size: .; d_call: TRBD1; j_call: TRBJ1-4; v_call: TRBV2
cdr3_nt: TGCAGTGCTAGAGATACTTGGGCAGACAATAGCAATCAGCCCCAGCATTTT; cdr3_aa: CSARDTWADNSNQPQHF; clone_size: few; d_call: .; j_call: TRBJ1-5; v_call: TRBV20-1
cdr3_nt: TGTGCCAGCAGAACGCCCCGGGACTACAACACAGAGACGCAGTATTTT; cdr3_aa: CASRTPRDYNTETQYF; clone_size: .; d_call: TRBD2; j_call: TRBJ2-3; v_call: TRBV11-2
cdr3_nt: TGCAGTGCTAGTAAAGGGGGCACAAAGATTAATCAGCCCCAGCATTTT; cdr3_aa: CSASKGGTKINQPQHF; clone_size: .; d_call: TRBD1; j_call: TRBJ1-5; v_call: TRBV20-1
cdr3_nt: TGCAGTGCTAGGCACAGGGGGGCCTACAATGAGCAGTTCTTC; cdr3_aa: CSARHRGAYNEQFF; clone_size: .; d_call: TRBD1; j_call: TRBJ2-1; v_call: TRBV20-1
cdr3_nt: TGCGCCAGCAGCCAAGATTGGGGGATCAATCAGCCCCAGCATTTT; cdr3_aa: CASSQDWGINQPQHF; clone_size: few; d_call: .; j_call: TRBJ1-5; v_call: TRBV4-3
cdr3_nt: TGTGCCAGCAGTCGTACAGGGGCCCAGGGCTATGGCTACACCTTC; cdr3_aa: CASSRTGAQGYGYTF; clone_size: few; d_call: TRBD1; j_call: TRBJ1-2; v_call: TRBV27
cdr3_nt: TGTGCCAGCAGTACCCTCGGAGGGGCTGGCGGGGAGCTGTTTTTT; cdr3_aa: CASSTLGGAGGELFF; clone_size: .; d_call: .; j_call: TRBJ2-2; v_call: TRBV28
cdr3_nt: TGTGCCAGCAGTGTGTATGACAGCTATGGCTACACCTTC; cdr3_aa: CASSVYDSYGYTF; clone_size: .; d_call: .; j_call: TRBJ1-2; v_call: TRBV12-3/TRBV12-4
cdr3_nt: TGTGCCAGCAGCGACTCCTTCATGGGCCTCTACGAGCAGTACTTC; cdr3_aa: CASSDSFMGLYEQYF; clone_size: many; d_call: .; j_call: TRBJ2-7; v_call: TRBV9
cdr3_nt: TGTGCCAGCAGCCGTGGGACAGCAAGTAATTCACCCCTCCACTTT; cdr3_aa: CASSRGTASNSPLHF; clone_size: once; d_call: TRBD1; j_call: TRBJ1-6; v_call: TRBV6-2/TRBV6-3
cdr3_nt: TGTGCCACCAGTGGTTCAGGGAATCAGCCCCAGCATTTT; cdr3_aa: CATSGSGNQPQHF; clone_size: few; d_call: .; j_call: TRBJ1-5; v_call: TRBV24-1
cdr3_nt: TGTGCCAGCAGTGAAGGCCCTAACGGCGGGGATACGCAGTATTTT; cdr3_aa: CASSEGPNGGDTQYF; clone_size: .; d_call: .; j_call: TRBJ2-3; v_call: TRBV6-1
cdr3_nt: TGCAGTGCTAGAGATAGGGCAGGGACGAACACCGGGGAGCTGTTTTTT; cdr3_aa: CSARDRAGTNTGELFF; clone_size: .; d_call: .; j_call: TRBJ2-2; v_call: TRBV20-1
cdr3_nt: TGTGCCAGCAGCTTAGCGGGGGGGAACAATCAGCCCCAGCATTTT; cdr3_aa: CASSLAGGNNQPQHF; clone_size: few; d_call: .; j_call: TRBJ1-5; v_call: TRBV7-2
cdr3_nt: TGTGCCAGCAGCCCCGACGCAAAGCAGTACTTC; cdr3_aa: CASSPDAKQYF; clone_size: few; d_call: .; j_call: TRBJ2-5; v_call: TRBV3-1
cdr3_nt: TGTGCCAGCAGTGACGGCAGGATAGATACGCAGTATTTT; cdr3_aa: CASSDGRIDTQYF; clone_size: .; d_call: .; j_call: TRBJ2-3; v_call: TRBV2
cdr3_nt: TGCGCCAGCAGCTTGGAGCCCCTAGGCCCATATGGCTACACCTTC; cdr3_aa: CASSLEPLGPYGYTF; clone_size: .; d_call: .; j_call: TRBJ1-2; v_call: TRBV5-1
cdr3_nt: TGCAGCGTTGAGCTGTATGGCTACACCTTC; cdr3_aa: CSVELYGYTF; clone_size: few; d_call: .; j_call: TRBJ1-2; v_call: TRBV29-1
cdr3_nt: TGTGCCAGCAGCTTAGATGGAATTCAGACGCAGTATTTT; cdr3_aa: CASSLDGIQTQYF; clone_size: .; d_call: .; j_call: TRBJ2-3; v_call: TRBV7-2